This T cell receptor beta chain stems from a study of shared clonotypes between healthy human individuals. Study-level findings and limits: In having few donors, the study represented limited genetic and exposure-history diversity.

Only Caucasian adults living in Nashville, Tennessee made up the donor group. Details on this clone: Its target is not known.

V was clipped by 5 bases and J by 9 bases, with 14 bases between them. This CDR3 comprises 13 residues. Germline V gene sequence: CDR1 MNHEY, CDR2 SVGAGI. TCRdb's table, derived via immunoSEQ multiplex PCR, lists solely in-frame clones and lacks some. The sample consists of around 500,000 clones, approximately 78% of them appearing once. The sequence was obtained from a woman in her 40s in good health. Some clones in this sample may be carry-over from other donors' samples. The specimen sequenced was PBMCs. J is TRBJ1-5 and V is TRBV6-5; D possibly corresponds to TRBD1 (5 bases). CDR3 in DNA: TGTGCCAGCAGTCCAGGGAGGTTTGGGCCCCAGCATTTT. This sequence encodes CASSPGRFGPQHF.